This is a list of T cell receptor beta chains from one sample in a study of T cell repertoires in cytomegalovirus infection. Each CDR3 protein gets one entry after TCRdb re-called the reads with MiXCR. The repertoire holds about 190,000 distinct CDR3 sequences, with approximately 28% as singletons. The sample comprised PBMCs. The receptors come from a human donor in good health (CMV status not recorded). Some clones in this sample may be carry-over from other donors' samples. The CDR3 runs from the conserved cysteine through the conserved F or W. Each record gives: CDR3 protein, CDR3 DNA, J gene, D gene, V gene, clone size. D genes are given only for firm matches. Rows give clone size only sometimes, using once, few, many, or a class for an expanded clone.

cdr3_aa: CSARAGGTYEQYF; cdr3_nt: TGCAGTGCTAGGGCAGGGGGCACCTACGAGCAGTACTTC; j_call: TRBJ2-7; d_call: TRBD1; v_call: TRBV20-1; clone_size: few
cdr3_aa: CASSHALRDREDEQYF; cdr3_nt: TGCGCCAGCAGCCATGCCCTAAGGGACAGGGAAGACGAGCAGTACTTC; j_call: TRBJ2-7; d_call: TRBD1; v_call: TRBV4-3; clone_size: .
cdr3_aa: CASNEQGRGSYVQYF; cdr3_nt: TGTGCCAGCAACGAACAGGGACGTGGCTCCTACGTGCAGTACTTC; j_call: TRBJ2-7; d_call: .; v_call: TRBV12-3/TRBV12-4; clone_size: .
cdr3_aa: CASSLRLAPETQYF; cdr3_nt: TGTGCCAGCTCTCTTAGACTAGCGCCAGAGACCCAGTACTTC; j_call: TRBJ2-5; d_call: TRBD2; v_call: TRBV18; clone_size: few
cdr3_aa: CASSGPGASGELFF; cdr3_nt: TGTGCCAGCAGCGGTCCGGGTGCGAGCGGGGAGCTGTTTTTT; j_call: TRBJ2-2; d_call: .; v_call: TRBV13; clone_size: few
cdr3_aa: CASSITDQPQHF; cdr3_nt: TGTGCCAGCAGTATCACTGATCAGCCCCAGCATTTT; j_call: TRBJ1-5; d_call: .; v_call: TRBV12-3/TRBV12-4; clone_size: .
cdr3_aa: CASSRQVGPDNEQFF; cdr3_nt: TGTGCCAGCAGCCGTCAAGTGGGACCGGACAATGAGCAGTTCTTC; j_call: TRBJ2-1; d_call: .; v_call: TRBV7-3; clone_size: .
cdr3_aa: CASSPPTGQSTQYF; cdr3_nt: TGTGCCAGCAGCCCCCCCACAGGGCAGTCGACGCAGTATTTT; j_call: TRBJ2-3; d_call: .; v_call: TRBV7-2; clone_size: .
cdr3_aa: CASSSGNYGYTF; cdr3_nt: TGTGCCAGCAGCTCGGGGAACTATGGCTACACCTTC; j_call: TRBJ1-2; d_call: .; v_call: TRBV7-8; clone_size: many
cdr3_aa: CSAKPPGQNTEAFF; cdr3_nt: TGCAGTGCAAAACCTCCGGGACAGAACACTGAAGCTTTCTTT; j_call: TRBJ1-1; d_call: .; v_call: TRBV20-1; clone_size: .
cdr3_aa: CASSPPGTNEKLFF; cdr3_nt: TGTGCCAGCAGCCCCCCGGGGACTAATGAAAAACTGTTTTTT; j_call: TRBJ1-4; d_call: .; v_call: TRBV7-9; clone_size: .
cdr3_aa: CASSPASSNEKLFF; cdr3_nt: TGTGCCAGCAGCCCCGCGTCGTCTAATGAAAAACTGTTTTTT; j_call: TRBJ1-4; d_call: .; v_call: TRBV7-2; clone_size: .
cdr3_aa: CASSLPGFRETQYF; cdr3_nt: TGTGCCAGCAGCTTGCCAGGGTTTAGAGAGACCCAGTACTTC; j_call: TRBJ2-5; d_call: .; v_call: TRBV5-6; clone_size: .
cdr3_aa: CASSQQGFGTGNTIYF; cdr3_nt: TGTGCCAGCAGCCAACAGGGGTTCGGGACTGGAAACACCATATATTTT; j_call: TRBJ1-3; d_call: .; v_call: TRBV14; clone_size: .
cdr3_aa: CASSRTREETQYF; cdr3_nt: TGTGCCAGCAGCCGGACTAGAGAAGAGACCCAGTACTTC; j_call: TRBJ2-5; d_call: TRBD2; v_call: TRBV11-2; clone_size: few
cdr3_aa: CASSVGTGLTEAFF; cdr3_nt: TGTGCCAGCAGCGTAGGGACAGGGTTGACTGAAGCTTTCTTT; j_call: TRBJ1-1; d_call: TRBD1; v_call: TRBV7-2; clone_size: few
cdr3_aa: CASSTLTRGEQFF; cdr3_nt: TGTGCCAGCAGCACGCTGACCCGGGGTGAGCAGTTCTTC; j_call: TRBJ2-1; d_call: .; v_call: TRBV7-2; clone_size: many
cdr3_aa: CASSLGLAGGQNEQFF; cdr3_nt: TGTGCCAGCAGCCTTGGACTAGCGGGGGGGCAGAATGAGCAGTTCTTC; j_call: TRBJ2-1; d_call: TRBD2; v_call: TRBV11-2; clone_size: many
cdr3_aa: CASSLWAGGEYEQYF; cdr3_nt: TGTGCCAGCAGTTTATGGGCAGGGGGGGAGTACGAGCAGTACTTC; j_call: TRBJ2-7; d_call: .; v_call: TRBV27; clone_size: .
cdr3_aa: CASSSNRPVPNTEAFF; cdr3_nt: TGTGCCAGTAGTTCCAACAGGCCCGTGCCGAACACTGAAGCTTTCTTT; j_call: TRBJ1-1; d_call: .; v_call: TRBV19; clone_size: .
cdr3_aa: CASSLGGFVDEQFF; cdr3_nt: TGTGCCAGCAGCTTAGGGGGGTTCGTAGATGAGCAGTTCTTC; j_call: TRBJ2-1; d_call: .; v_call: TRBV7-2; clone_size: many
cdr3_aa: CASSTQGATNTGELFF; cdr3_nt: TGTGCCAGCAGCACACAGGGGGCTACGAACACCGGGGAGCTGTTTTTT; j_call: TRBJ2-2; d_call: TRBD1; v_call: TRBV7-8; clone_size: many